Shown below are 26 T cell receptor beta chains from a single sample sequenced in a study of identical twins. TCRdb itself ran the 5' RACE reads through MiXCR, one entry per CDR3 protein. Of around 960,000 distinct CDR3 sequences listed, roughly 12% are singletons. The sample also formed part of further work on yellow fever vaccine responses in identical twins.

The sequenced sample consisted of PBMCs. The receptors were sampled from a woman under 30 in good health.

In this sample, this clonotype turned up many times. The V and J genes are TRBV12-3 or TRBV12-4 and TRBJ1-5, with D hard to call. V shed 6 bases and J shed 0 bases, with 18 bases lying between them. The CDR3 is 17 amino acids. The CDR3 region has the DNA TGTGCCAGCAGCCGGTCGATTGGGCAGAGTAGCAATCAGCCCCAGCATTTT. Its translation is CASSRSIGQSSNQPQHF.

This clonotype turned up a few times. The chain recombines TRBV5-1 with TRBJ2-1, with 11 bases aligning to TRBD2. The CDR3 spans 17 residues. The V gene's germline CDR1 is SGHRS and CDR2 YFSETQ. Trimming at V came to 4 bases and at J to 3 bases, leaving 9 bases not matched to a gene. CDR3 nucleotide sequence: TGCGCCAGCAGCCCTCTCACTAGCGGGAGAGGCTACAATGAGCAGTTCTTC. Amino acid sequence: CASSPLTSGRGYNEQFF.

This clonotype was seen a few times. This chain links TRBV24-1 with TRBJ2-1; the match to TRBD1 covers 8 bases. CDR3 length: 16 residues. With V trimmed by 4 bases and J by 0 bases, 4 bases remained unmatched. CDR1 KGHDR and CDR2 SFDVKD come from the germline V gene. The CDR3 here is CATSDTGGGSYNEQFF. The CDR3 region has the DNA TGTGCCACCAGTGACACAGGGGGAGGCTCCTACAATGAGCAGTTCTTC.

This clonotype turned up a few times. This rearrangement joins TRBV28 to TRBJ1-2; D ambiguous. The ends were cut back, 1 base at V and 4 bases at J, with 10 bases in the middle. This CDR3 comprises 14 residues. Germline values: CDR1 MDHEN, CDR2 SYDVKM. In nucleotides, the CDR3 is TGTGCCAGCAGTTTATTGGCAGGCCGCTATGGCTACACCTTC. Its translation is CASSLLAGRYGYTF.

This clonotype has a handful of counts. The V and J genes are TRBV9 and TRBJ1-6, with TRBD1 as a possible D gene (5 bases). The CDR3 runs 15 residues. Germline-derived CDR1 and CDR2 are SGDLS and YYNGEE. Trimming left V 3 bases short and J 7 bases short, with 14 bases between. CDR3 amino acids: CASSEGSLGNSPLHF. CDR3 nucleotide sequence: TGTGCCAGCAGCGAGGGGTCTTTAGGGAATTCACCCCTCCACTTT. Filled out from reference TRBV9 and TRBJ1-6, the complete variable domain reads DSGVTQTPKHLITATGQRVTLRCSPRSGDLSVYWYQQSLDQGLQFLIQYYNGEERAKGNILERFSAQQFPDLHSELNLSSLELGDSALYFCASSEGSLGNSPLHFGNGTRLTVT.

This clonotype was seen more than once but under ten times. The DNA of the CDR3 is TGTGCCAGCAGCCCGAACAGGGCGGGGAACGAGCAGTACTTC. Translated: CASSPNRAGNEQYF. This chain uses TRBV9 with TRBJ2-7; the D call may be TRBD1 or TRBD2 (6 bases each). Germline-derived CDR1 and CDR2 are SGDLS and YYNGEE. The CDR3 is 14 amino acids. V was pared by 4 bases and J by 5 bases, with 16 bases between.

The chain recombines TRBV5-1 with TRBJ2-3; D is tentatively TRBD1 or TRBD2 (5 bases each). Per germline, CDR1 SGHRS and CDR2 YFSETQ. The CDR3 spans 16 residues. V was trimmed by 3 bases and J by 0 bases, leaving 14 bases between them. The CDR3 is CASSYRDQSSTDTQYF. The CDR3 DNA reads as TGCGCCAGCAGCTACCGGGACCAATCTAGCACAGATACGCAGTATTTT.

This clonotype was detected only a few times. The genes are TRBV5-1 and TRBJ2-2, with 10 bases that match TRBD1. The CDR3 is made up of 17 amino acids. The trim removed 0 bases at V and 1 base at J, leaving 3 bases unmatched. Germline lookup yields CDR1 SGHRS and CDR2 YFSETQ. CDR3 residues: CASSLAGTGVNTGELFF. The DNA of the CDR3 is TGCGCCAGCAGCTTGGCCGGGACAGGGGTGAACACCGGGGAGCTGTTTTTT.

The V call is TRBV19, the J call TRBJ2-1; 7 bases are a match to TRBD1. The CDR3 loop spans 14 amino acids. In germline, CDR1 is LNHDA, CDR2 SQIVND (reference sequence). V was pared by 10 bases and J by 3 bases, with 9 bases of the junction left unmatched. The CDR3 sequence is CATSRDRLYNEQFF. Here the CDR3 DNA reads TGTGCCACCTCCCGGGACAGACTCTACAATGAGCAGTTCTTC.

Only a few counts were recorded for this clonotype. The gene calls are TRBV15 and TRBJ2-2; D uncertain. The CDR3 consists of 13 residues. Trimming took off 0 bases at V and 6 bases at J, with 5 bases between the two ends. Germline V gives CDR1 LNHNV, CDR2 YYDKDF (reference sequence). The CDR3 region has the DNA TGTGCCACCAGCAGAGATGTGTCCGGGGAGCTGTTTTTT. It translates to CATSRDVSGELFF.

In its sample, this clonotype was seen a few times. This rearrangement joins TRBV10-3 to TRBJ2-7; D is possibly TRBD2 (6 bases). CDR1 is ENHRY and CDR2 is SYGVKD in the germline V gene. V lost 4 bases and J lost 4, with 11 bases in between. This CDR3 is built from 13 residues. The CDR3 DNA follows: TGTGCCATCAGTGCGGGACTTCAGTACGAGCAGTACGTC. It encodes CAISAGLQYEQYV.

The chain is built from TRBV7-9 and TRBJ2-1, with D possibly being TRBD2 (5 bases). The CDR3 loop spans 13 amino acids. The germline V and J ends were trimmed by 5 bases and 10 bases, with 15 bases remaining between them. The V gene's germline CDR1 is SEHNR and CDR2 FQNEAQ (reference sequence). The CDR3 DNA sequence: TGTGCCAGCAGCCCCTCTAGCTCCGGCGAGCAGTTCTTC. This codes for CASSPSSSGEQFF. The full variable domain, rest sourced from reference TRBV7-9 and TRBJ2-1, is DTGVSQNPRHKITKRGQNVTFRCDPISEHNRLYWYRQTLGQGPEFLTYFQNEAQLEKSRLLSDRFSAERPKGSFSTLEIQRTEQGDSAMYLCASSPSSSGEQFFGPGTRLTVL.

V and J are TRBV5-1 and TRBJ2-3; 10 bases are a match to TRBD2. The trim removed 5 bases at V and 2 bases at J, leaving 5 bases unmatched. CDR3 length: 15 residues. Germline values: CDR1 SGHRS, CDR2 YFSETQ. CDR3 sequence reads: CASSLAGVFTDTQYF. CDR3 nucleotides: TGCGCCAGCAGTCTAGCGGGAGTATTCACAGATACGCAGTATTTT.

This clonotype was counted at least ten times. The rearrangement uses TRBV5-1 and TRBJ2-1; TRBD2 matches at 11 bases. Germline V gives CDR1 SGHRS, CDR2 YFSETQ. Trimming at V came to 3 bases and at J to 9 bases, leaving 11 bases not matched to a gene. This CDR3 comprises 16 residues. The CDR3 DNA follows: TGCGCCAGCAGCTCGACGACGACTAGCGGGAACGGTGAGCAGTTCTTC. Its protein product is CASSSTTTSGNGEQFF.

The rearrangement links TRBV12-3 or TRBV12-4 to TRBJ1-5; D call uncertain. V was shortened by 4 bases and J by 3 bases, with 7 bases between the two germline ends. This CDR3 is 13 amino acids long. CDR3 amino acids: CASSYRHNQPQHF. CDR3 sequence (DNA): TGTGCCAGCAGTTACCGGCACAATCAGCCCCAGCATTTT.

A few counts support this clonotype. In nucleotides, the CDR3 is TGCGCCAGCAGCTCCCCTGATCTAGCTTTTGAGCAGTTCTTC. This translates into CASSSPDLAFEQFF. This chain links TRBV5-1 with TRBJ2-1, with D possibly TRBD2 on 5 matching bases. The CDR3 totals 14 residues. The germline V and J ends were trimmed by 3 bases and 9 bases, with 16 bases remaining between them. CDR1 and CDR2 (germline): SGHRS, YFSETQ.

The chain carries TRBV5-1 and TRBJ2-2; D tentatively reads TRBD1 or TRBD2 (6 bases each). V lost 6 bases and J lost 4, with 16 bases in between. Germline V gene sequence: CDR1 SGHRS, CDR2 YFSETQ. This CDR3 is built from 15 residues. For the CDR3, the DNA is TGCGCCAGCACGGAACAGGGAGCGGGCACCGGGGAGCTGTTTTTT. It yields the protein CASTEQGAGTGELFF.

There are a few counts of this clonotype. The J gene is TRBJ2-3, the V gene TRBV5-1; D gene uncertain. With 7 bases removed from V and 1 base from J, the gap between germline ends came to 13 bases. Germline CDR1 SGHRS, CDR2 YFSETQ. The CDR3 runs to 14 residues. The CDR3 DNA sequence: TGCGCCAGCGCTGATCCCTCAGGCACAGATACGCAGTATTTT. Amino acid sequence: CASADPSGTDTQYF.

As to this clonotype: One end of the junction is discordant with germline, which a read error may explain. The gene calls are TRBV3-1 and TRBJ2-2; 7 nucleotides agree with TRBD2. Germline V gene sequence: CDR1 LGHDT, CDR2 YNNKEL (reference sequence). This CDR3 is built from 17 residues. The CDR3, as DNA: TGTGCCTGCAGCCAAGATGGGGGGGAGAGTTGGACCGGGGAGCTGTTTTTT. It yields the protein CACSQDGGESWTGELFF. The complete variable domain, with remaining parts taken from reference TRBV3-1 and TRBJ2-2, reads DTAVSQTPKYLVTQMGNDKSIKCEQNLGHDTMYWYKQDSKKFLKIMFSYNNKELIINETVPNRFSPKSPDKAHLNLHINSLELGDSAVYFCACSQDGGESWTGELFFGEGSRLTVL.

This clonotype was seen more than once but under ten times. The genes are TRBV24-1 and TRBJ2-5; D perhaps matches TRBD2 (6 bases). The CDR3 has 18 amino acids. V was pared by 9 bases and J by 4 bases, with 29 bases between. CDR1 KGHDR and CDR2 SFDVKD come from the germline V gene. The CDR3 region has the DNA TGTGCCACCGAAGGACCCTTCGGCGACGGGGACTCACCAGAGACCCAGTACTTC. Translated: CATEGPFGDGDSPETQYF.

This clonotype was counted between two and nine times. V gene TRBV11-2 combines with J gene TRBJ2-1; 8 bases match TRBD1. The junction had 4 bases not matched to a gene; V was cut back by 1 base and J by 8 bases. The CDR3 length is 14 residues. In germline, CDR1 is SGHAT, CDR2 FQNNGV. CDR3 region: CASSLAGGWDEQFF. CDR3 nucleotide sequence: TGTGCCAGCAGCTTAGCAGGGGGCTGGGATGAGCAGTTCTTC.

This clonotype has just a few counts. V and J are TRBV20-1 and TRBJ2-1, with TRBD2 matching 14 bases. The V segment lost 6 bases and the J segment 2 bases; nucleotides outside the gene matches: 15. The CDR3 length is 19 residues. Germline V gives CDR1 DFQATT, CDR2 SNEGSKA (reference sequence). The CDR3: CSAPESGTSGRIPYNEQFF. The CDR3, as DNA: TGCAGTGCCCCCGAATCCGGGACTAGCGGGAGAATCCCCTACAATGAGCAGTTCTTC.

The rearrangement links TRBV6-1 to TRBJ1-5, with a weak D call TRBD1 (6 bases). The V end lost 3 bases, the J end lost 4 bases, and 10 bases lay between the germline ends. The CDR3 runs to 14 residues. Germline V lookup: CDR1 MNHNS, CDR2 SASEGT. CDR3 sequence: CASSEWGANQPQHF. DNA of the CDR3: TGTGCCAGCAGTGAGTGGGGGGCGAATCAGCCCCAGCATTTT.

Only a few counts were recorded for this clonotype. The chain carries TRBV7-2 and TRBJ2-1; tentative D call: TRBD2 (6 bases). The CDR3 has 13 residues. Germline loops: CDR1 SGHTA, CDR2 FQGNSA. V was cut by 4 bases and J by 3 bases, with 7 bases left in between. In DNA form, the CDR3 reads TGTGCCAGCAGCTGGGACTTCTACAATGAGCAGTTCTTC. As protein: CASSWDFYNEQFF.

This clonotype was counted between two and nine times. The chain has TRBV7-9 and TRBJ2-2; D gene ambiguous. The CDR3 runs to 14 residues. The V gene's germline CDR1 is SEHNR and CDR2 FQNEAQ (reference sequence). V lost 2 bases to trimming and J lost 8 bases, with 12 bases between them. The CDR3, as DNA: TGTGCCAGCAGCTTAAGTACAGTAGGAGGGGAGCTGTTTTTT. Its translation: CASSLSTVGGELFF.

The genes are TRBV3-1 and TRBJ1-1; perhaps TRBD1 as D (5 bases). Looked up from germline, CDR1 is LGHDT and CDR2 is YNNKEL (reference sequence). CDR3 length equals 14 residues. Deletions cut 0 bases from V and 5 bases from J, with 10 bases between. For the CDR3, the DNA is TGTGCCAGCAGCCAAGACCAGAGGGGAACTGAAGCTTTCTTT. Amino acids: CASSQDQRGTEAFF.